The subject of this entry is one T cell receptor beta chain. Its target is not known. A read error may produce the germline difference seen at one junction end. Time point indicated: newly diagnosed GD, antithyroid drugs for less than 3 months. PBMC-derived RNA was used for the TCR library. To make TCR beta libraries, researchers used iRepertoire HTBI primers and Arm-PCR of CDR3 regions. TCRdb analysed the multiplex PCR reads with MiXCR anew, one entry per CDR3 protein. The sample holds hundreds of thousands of distinct CDR3 sequences, under 20% seen once. Germline V gives CDR1 SNHLY, CDR2 FYNNEI. The CDR3 runs to 13 residues. This sample stems from a study of regulatory T cells in long-lasting Graves disease. General observations from the study: Favored usage of TRBV28, TRBJ1-2 and TRBJ2-5 was recorded in persistent disease. It is possible that accuracy was reduced by the small size of the sample.

These data also featured in a second study, about T cells in Graves' hyperthyroidism and ophthalmopathy. This second study notes: The TCR CDR3 first-round RT-PCR relied on the HTBI primer set. Using 13 V-J features, a model discriminated ophthalmopathy from stable hyperthyroidism.

The starting material was peripheral blood mononuclear cells (PBMCs), obtained at new diagnosis, from a patient treated with antithyroid drugs. The rearrangement joins TRBV2 to TRBJ2-5; D ambiguous. The source is a woman aged 30 to 39 with Graves disease. The DNA of the CDR3 is TGTGCCAGCATACAGCTGCCGCAAGGGACCCAGTACTTC. Its translation: CASIQLPQGTQYF.